Sequencing of this TCR beta chain was carried out in a study of tumor and adjacent non-tumor tissue in lung cancer. Study context: Patients were aged about 30 to 76, ten or so men and about five women, stage I to III. Samples averaged about 4.3 million productive TCRbeta reads each.

Study results and caveats: Significantly higher TCR diversity was found in tumor than normal lung. In normal lung, the top 100 clones were significantly more dominant than in tumor.

No cell sorting was done before RNA was extracted from the tissue. The normal lung tissue was taken more than 3 cm from the tumor edge. TCRbeta libraries were built with three rounds of nested PCR, modified from ARM-PCR. TCRdb redid the calling of the multiplex PCR reads with MiXCR, one entry per CDR3 protein. This sample yields about 90,000 distinct CDR3 sequences, of which about 77% are seen a single time; about a fifth belongs to the top ten. A note on this clonotype: Its antigen is undetermined. Compared with germline, one end of the junction differs, possibly owing to a read error.

The CDR3 covers 15 residues. Germline V gene lookup returns CDR1 KGHDR and CDR2 SFDVKD. Sequencing input: distant non-tumor lung tissue. The rearrangement joins TRBV24-1 to TRBJ2-2, with 8 nucleotides matching TRBD1. The receptor was isolated from a woman aged 45 to 65 with non-small cell lung cancer. CDR3 in DNA: TGTGCCACCGGTGAGGGACAGGACTACACCAGGGAGCTGTTTTTT. Protein sequence: CATGEGQDYTRELFF.